The 27 T cell receptor beta chains below come from one sample, sequenced in a study of persistence of HIV-infected CD4 T cells. Stimulation used approximately 9.6 ug/mL lysate from CMV-infected fibroblasts. Memory cells lacking CD40L and CD69 with high CD45RO were sorted. The immunoSEQ assay was version 4, run in survey mode. Data came from immunoSEQ multiplex PCR; TCRdb stores just in-frame clones and leaves some out. The profile shows tens of thousands of clones, 80% of them singletons. These receptors lack a known antigen. Here the sequenced sample was CD4+ T cells sorted from PBMCs after roughly 19-hour stimulation, taken from a patient who received antiretroviral therapy. These TCRs come from an adult man with HIV who was CMV-seropositive.

The J gene is TRBJ1-2, the V gene TRBV7-9; D not certain. The V end was cut by 4 bases, the J end by 4 bases, with 13 bases between. This CDR3 is 14 amino acids long. CDR1 and CDR2 from the germline V gene are SEHNR and FQNEAQ (reference sequence). In DNA, the CDR3 is TGTGCCAGCAGCTCATCAGACGGACCCTATGGCTACACCTTC. Protein: CASSSSDGPYGYTF. Looking up the rest from reference TRBV7-9 and TRBJ1-2 gives the full variable domain: DTGVSQNPRHKITKRGQNVTFRCDPISEHNRLYWYRQTLGQGPEFLTYFQNEAQLEKSRLLSDRFSAERPKGSFSTLEIQRTEQGDSAMYLCASSSSDGPYGYTFGSGTRLTVV.

V is TRBV18 and J is TRBJ1-3; no reliable D call. Germline V gene lookup returns CDR1 KGHSH and CDR2 LQKENI. Trimming pared 0 bases from V and 0 bases from J, leaving 6 bases between. This CDR3 contains 15 residues. CDR3 sequence (DNA): TGTGCCAGCTCACCACCGTCCAGCTCTGGAAACACCATATATTTT. It encodes CASSPPSSSGNTIYF.

The chain is built from TRBV9 and TRBJ1-2, with a possible D match to TRBD1 (5 bases). Germline-derived CDR1 and CDR2 are SGDLS and YYNGEE. The CDR3 sequence is 16 residues long. With 0 bases removed from V and 5 bases from J, the gap between germline ends came to 17 bases. Here the CDR3 DNA reads TGTGCCAGCAGCGTAGGTGGACTCCGAGGGGTTTATGGCTACACCTTC. This codes for CASSVGGLRGVYGYTF.

The chain recombines TRBV30 with TRBJ1-1, with a tentative D call TRBD1 (6 bases). The V and J ends lost 3 bases and 7 bases respectively, with 27 bases between them. This CDR3 has 17 residues. Germline CDR1 reads GTSNPN; CDR2 reads SVGIG (reference sequence). The CDR3 nucleotides are TGTGCCTGGAGGACACTGGGTCAGGACACCGGGGGCGGTGAAGCTTTCTTT. This encodes CAWRTLGQDTGGGEAFF. The variable domain in full, completed from reference TRBV30 and TRBJ1-1, reads SQTIHQWPATLVQPVGSPLSLECTVEGTSNPNLYWYRQAAGRGLQLLFYSVGIGQISSEVPQNLSASRPQDRQFILSSKKLLLSDSGFYLCAWRTLGQDTGGGEAFFGQGTRLTVV.

J is TRBJ1-4 and V is TRBV5-1; no firm D call. This CDR3 is built from 16 residues. Germline CDR1 is SGHRS and CDR2 is YFSETQ. V shed 2 bases and J shed 3 bases, with 14 bases lying between them. In nucleotides, the CDR3 is TGCGCCAGCAGCTTTAGTTCCCCGTGGGCTAATGAAAAACTGTTTTTT. It is translated as CASSFSSPWANEKLFF.

This chain links TRBV5-5 with TRBJ2-3, with TRBD2 as a possible D gene (5 bases). CDR3 size: 14 residues. V lost 2 bases to trimming and J lost 2 bases, with 9 bases between them. From germline, CDR1 is SGHKS and CDR2 YYEKEE (reference sequence). CDR3 DNA: TGTGCCAGCAGCTTTCCGGGGTCCACAGATACGCAGTATTTT. This encodes CASSFPGSTDTQYF. The entire variable domain, with the rest obtained from reference TRBV5-5 and TRBJ2-3, is as follows: DAGVTQSPTHLIKTRGQQVTLRCSPISGHKSVSWYQQVLGQGPQFIFQYYEKEERGRGNFPDRFSARQFPNYSSELNVNALLLGDSALYLCASSFPGSTDTQYFGPGTRLTVL.

The chain recombines TRBV15 with TRBJ2-7; the match to TRBD1 covers 9 bases. Germline V gene sequence: CDR1 LNHNV, CDR2 YYDKDF (reference sequence). V trimming: 0 bases; J trimming: 6 bases; junction bases outside the gene matches: 9. This CDR3 region has 16 residues. CDR3 coding DNA: TGTGCCACCAGCAGAGATCGTGGGACAGGGACCCGCGAGCAGTACTTC. It is translated as CATSRDRGTGTREQYF.

The chain employs TRBV5-4 and TRBJ1-3; perhaps TRBD1 as D (5 bases). Germline V CDR1 and CDR2: SGHNT, YYREEE (reference sequence). V was shortened by 3 bases and J by 0 bases, with 19 bases between the two germline ends. The CDR3 spans 18 residues. The DNA for the CDR3 is TGTGCCAGCAGCTCCGCAAAAACGGGACCGATCTCTGGAAACACCATATATTTT. This codes for CASSSAKTGPISGNTIYF.

Points on this clone: Other DNA sequences from this sample encode an identical CDR3 as well. This chain links TRBV3-1 (or the pseudogene TRBV3-2) with TRBJ1-6, with 8 bases that match TRBD1. After removal of 1 base from V and 7 bases from J, the junction contained 0 bases not matched to a gene. Germline lookup yields CDR1 LGHDT and CDR2 YNNKEL (reference sequence). The CDR3 has 14 residues. CDR3 bases: TGTGCCAGCAGCCAAGGACAGGGGAATTCACCCCTCCACTTT. Its protein is CASSQGQGNSPLHF.

The chain is built from TRBV7-9 and TRBJ2-3; TRBD2 matches at 12 bases. Germline V gene lookup returns CDR1 SEHNR and CDR2 FQNEAQ (reference sequence). V lost 4 bases, J lost 6 bases, and 11 bases stayed unmatched. The CDR3 totals 17 residues. CDR3 residues: CASSSGLAGNPTDTQYF. The DNA of the CDR3 is TGTGCCAGCAGCTCCGGACTAGCGGGGAACCCTACGGATACGCAGTATTTT.

The chain links TRBV2 to TRBJ1-5; TRBD1 might be the D (5 bases). The length of the CDR3 is 14 residues. CDR1 is SNHLY and CDR2 is FYNNEI in the germline V gene. Deletions cut 6 bases from V and 3 bases from J, with 12 bases between. For the CDR3, the DNA is TGTGCCAGCAGCTACGGGGCCTTCAATCAGCCCCAGCATTTT. Its protein product is CASSYGAFNQPQHF.

Concerning this clone: The same CDR3 also results from other DNA sequences found in this sample. This chain links TRBV7-8 with TRBJ1-1, with 7 bases matching TRBD1. V shed 5 bases, J shed 1 base, and the junction held 4 bases outside the gene matches. Looked up from germline, CDR1 is SGHVS and CDR2 is FQNEAQ. This CDR3 spans 14 amino acids. The CDR3 nucleotides are TGTGCCAGCAGCCCGGGGACAGCGAACACTGAAGCTTTCTTT. Protein product: CASSPGTANTEAFF.

The chain couples TRBV5-4 to TRBJ2-2; tentative D call: TRBD1 (6 bases). V lost 4 bases and J lost 5, with 15 bases in between. Germline V CDR1 and CDR2: SGHNT, YYREEE (reference sequence). CDR3 size: 15 residues. CDR3 region: CASSPAGVRTGELFF. The CDR3 nucleotides read TGTGCCAGCAGCCCCGCAGGGGTACGGACCGGGGAGCTGTTTTTT.

The CDR3 loop is CASSLGTGGGNTIYF. Here the CDR3 DNA reads TGTGCCAGCAGCTTGGGGACAGGAGGTGGGAACACCATATATTTT. The chain links TRBV5-4 to TRBJ1-3; 7 bases align to TRBD1. In germline, CDR1 is SGHNT, CDR2 YYREEE (reference sequence). Trimming cost V 0 bases and J 7 bases; bases outside gene matches: 7. This CDR3 has 15 amino acids.

In this sample, this clone turned up a few times. This chain uses TRBV4-2 with TRBJ1-1, with a weak D call TRBD1 (6 bases). V was trimmed by 0 bases and J by 6 bases, leaving 11 bases between them. Germline CDR1 and CDR2: LGHNA and YNFKEQ. The CDR3 has 14 residues. CDR3 in amino acids: CASSQDRGDSEAFF. The CDR3, as DNA: TGTGCCAGCAGCCAAGATAGGGGGGACTCTGAAGCTTTCTTT.

The chain couples TRBV12-3 or TRBV12-4 to TRBJ2-7, with a possible D match to TRBD1 (6 bases). The CDR3 is 13 amino acids. Trimming pared 6 bases from V and 4 bases from J, leaving 13 bases between. DNA for the CDR3: TGTGCCAGCAGGGCAGGGGTGGGTTACGAGCAGTACTTC. Translated: CASRAGVGYEQYF.

This clone was seen more than once but under ten times. The CDR3 loop reads CASSYRWTGEPGPQHF. The CDR3, as DNA: TGTGCCAGCAGTTACCGCTGGACAGGGGAGCCGGGGCCCCAGCATTTT. The chain has TRBV6-2 or TRBV6-3 and TRBJ1-5; 9 bases line up with TRBD1. Germline values: CDR1 MNHEY, CDR2 SVGEGT. There are 16 residues in the CDR3. V shed 2 bases, J shed 9 bases, and the junction held 11 bases outside the gene matches.

The chain links TRBV2 to TRBJ2-1, with 12 bases that match TRBD1. Germline V lookup: CDR1 SNHLY, CDR2 FYNNEI. The CDR3 sequence is 15 residues long. Trimming removed 6 bases from V and 3 bases from J; junction bases left unmatched: 3. DNA of the CDR3: TGTGCCAGCAGGGGACAGGGGGCGCTCTACAATGAGCAGTTCTTC. This codes for CASRGQGALYNEQFF.

The chain carries TRBV6-1 and TRBJ1-1; D gene ambiguous. Trimming took off 3 bases at V and 5 bases at J, with 10 bases between the two ends. This CDR3 is 13 amino acids long. Per germline, CDR1 MNHNS and CDR2 SASEGT. Here the CDR3 DNA reads TGTGCCAGCAGTGAGGATCCGAGGACTGAAGCTTTCTTT. Amino acid sequence: CASSEDPRTEAFF.

V is TRBV21-1 and J is TRBJ2-7; TRBD1, the D gene given by the table, was not confirmed from the DNA. TRBV21-1 is a pseudogene. The CDR3 has 15 residues. CDR3 DNA sequence: TGTGCCAGCAGCAAGGGGGGACAGGGTTCCTACGAGCAGTACTTC. This sequence encodes CASSKGGQGSYEQYF.

The genes are TRBV7-2 and TRBJ2-2, with D maybe TRBD1 (6 bases). Trimming left V 2 bases short and J 7 bases short, with 14 bases between. Germline CDR1 SGHTA, CDR2 FQGNSA. CDR3 size: 15 residues. The CDR3, as DNA: TGTGCCAGCAGCTTACAACAGGGAGAGAACGGGGAGCTGTTTTTT. Residues: CASSLQQGENGELFF. Based on the CDR3 plus reference TRBV7-2 and TRBJ2-2, the full variable domain is GAGVSQSPSNKVTEKGKDVELRCDPISGHTALYWYRQSLGQGLEFLIYFQGNSAPDKSGLPSDRFSAERTGGSVSTLTIQRTQQEDSAVYLCASSLQQGENGELFFGEGSRLTVL.

This rearrangement joins TRBV6-5 to TRBJ1-1; D uncertain. The ends were cut back, 10 bases at V and 1 base at J, with 16 bases in the middle. Per germline, CDR1 MNHEY and CDR2 SVGAGI. The CDR3 length is 14 residues. The CDR3, as DNA: TGTGCCACACGGACCCCGCGAGGGAACACTGAAGCTTTCTTT. Protein: CATRTPRGNTEAFF.

The chain couples TRBV6-5 to TRBJ2-7; 7 bases fit TRBD1. Trimming removed 6 bases from V and 6 bases from J; junction bases left unmatched: 14. Per germline, CDR1 MNHEY and CDR2 SVGAGI. This CDR3 contains 15 residues. CDR3 in DNA: TGTGCCAGCAGCAAGGAGACAGGGCTGTCCGGCGAGCAGTACTTC. This gives the protein CASSKETGLSGEQYF.

The chain is built from TRBV6-5 and TRBJ1-3; tentatively, D is TRBD1 (5 bases). Germline CDR1 MNHEY, CDR2 SVGAGI. The CDR3 has 13 amino acids. V gave up 6 bases and J gave up 3 bases, with 9 bases separating them. The CDR3 spells CASSGGNGNTIYF. CDR3 nucleotides: TGTGCCAGCAGCGGGGGTAATGGAAACACCATATATTTT.

The chain employs TRBV7-9 and TRBJ1-5, with 7 bases lining up with TRBD1. The CDR3 is made up of 14 amino acids. The J segment lost 3 bases and the V segment lost 6 bases, leaving 5 bases of the junction unmatched. From germline, CDR1 is SEHNR and CDR2 FQNEAQ (reference sequence). The CDR3 region is CASSPTGNNQPQHF. The DNA of the CDR3 is TGTGCCAGCAGTCCGACAGGGAACAATCAGCCCCAGCATTTT.

The rearrangement links TRBV30 to TRBJ2-1; maybe TRBD2 (6 bases). Looked up from germline, CDR1 is GTSNPN and CDR2 is SVGIG (reference sequence). This CDR3 has 13 residues. With 1 base removed from V and 10 bases from J, the gap between germline ends came to 14 bases. CDR3 DNA sequence: TGTGCCTGGAGTGGTACTTCTCGGGGGGAGCAGTTCTTC. Residues: CAWSGTSRGEQFF.

The rearrangement links TRBV28 to TRBJ1-1; 9 bases fit TRBD1. J gave up 8 bases and V 5 bases, and 9 bases lay outside the gene matches. The germline gives CDR1 MDHEN, CDR2 SYDVKM. The CDR3 contains 14 residues. The CDR3 spells CASSALTGGEEAFF. The CDR3 DNA follows: TGTGCCAGCAGTGCCCTAACAGGGGGCGAAGAAGCTTTCTTT.